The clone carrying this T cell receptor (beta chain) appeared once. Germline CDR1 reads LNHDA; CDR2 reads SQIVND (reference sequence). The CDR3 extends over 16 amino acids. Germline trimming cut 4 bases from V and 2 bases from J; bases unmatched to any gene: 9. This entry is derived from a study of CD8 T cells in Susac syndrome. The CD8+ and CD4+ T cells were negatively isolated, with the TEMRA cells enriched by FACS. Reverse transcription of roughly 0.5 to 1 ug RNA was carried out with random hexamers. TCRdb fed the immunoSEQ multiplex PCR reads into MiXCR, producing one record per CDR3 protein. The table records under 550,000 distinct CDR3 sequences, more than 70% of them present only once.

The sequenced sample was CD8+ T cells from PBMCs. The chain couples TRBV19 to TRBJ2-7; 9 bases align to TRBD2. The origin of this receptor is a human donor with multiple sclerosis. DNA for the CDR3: TGTGCCAGTAGTACCTCCGCTAGCGGGGCCACCTACGAGCAGTACTTC. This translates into CASSTSASGATYEQYF.